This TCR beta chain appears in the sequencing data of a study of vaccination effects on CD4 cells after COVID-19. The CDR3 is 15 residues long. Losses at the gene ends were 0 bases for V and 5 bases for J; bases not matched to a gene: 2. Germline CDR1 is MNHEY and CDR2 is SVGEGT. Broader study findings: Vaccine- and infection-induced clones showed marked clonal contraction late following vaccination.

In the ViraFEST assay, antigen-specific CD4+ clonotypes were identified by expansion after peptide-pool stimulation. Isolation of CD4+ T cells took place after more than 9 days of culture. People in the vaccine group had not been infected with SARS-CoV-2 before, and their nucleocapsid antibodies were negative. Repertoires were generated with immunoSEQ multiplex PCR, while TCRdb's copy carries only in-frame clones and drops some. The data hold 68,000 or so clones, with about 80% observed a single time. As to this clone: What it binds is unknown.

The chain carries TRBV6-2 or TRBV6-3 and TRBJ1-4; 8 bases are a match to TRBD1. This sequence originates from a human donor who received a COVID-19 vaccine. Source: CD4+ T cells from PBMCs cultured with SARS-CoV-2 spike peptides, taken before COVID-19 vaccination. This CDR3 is CASSYSRTGNEKLFF. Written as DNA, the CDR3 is TGTGCCAGCAGTTACTCCCGGACAGGGAATGAAAAACTGTTTTTT.